This is a list of T cell receptor beta chains from one sample in a study of blood T cell repertoires in COVID-19. Profiling relied on immunoSEQ multiplex PCR, and the TCRdb table lists in-frame clones only, not all of them. The sample consists of about 220,000 clones, 80% of them appearing once. Sequencing input: peripheral blood. Receptors were obtained from a human donor in a cohort sampled during active COVID-19. Both conserved end residues are part of each CDR3.

v_call	j_call	cdr3_aa
TRBV14	TRBJ1-4	CASSRESNNEKLFF
TRBV6-2/TRBV6-3	TRBJ2-3	CASSTTGTETDTQYF
TRBV6-5	TRBJ1-4	CASLRVQGPLFF
TRBV14	TRBJ1-2	CASSPNRDYGYTF
TRBV28	TRBJ1-2	CASSSESGRGYTF
TRBV7-9	TRBJ2-2	CASSTDRGNTGELFF
TRBV19	TRBJ2-4	CASTRTGKNIQYF
TRBV5-1	TRBJ2-5	CASSPGGGAGARFRETQYF
TRBV7-3	TRBJ2-3	CASSLDYTDTQYF
TRBV5-1	TRBJ2-3	CASSATSGSVKDTQYF
TRBV28	TRBJ2-7	CASRAPSGDEQYF
TRBV6-2/TRBV6-3	TRBJ1-1	CASSRIHENTEAFF
TRBV11-2	TRBJ2-7	CASSSVLGLGPYEQYF
TRBV2	TRBJ2-1	CASTIADSYNEQFF
TRBV5-1	TRBJ2-7	CASSLGRFYEQYF
TRBV6-2/TRBV6-3	TRBJ1-5	CASSYGGAGQPQHF
TRBV4-2	TRBJ1-1	CASSQEAGALNTEAFF